These 9 T cell receptor beta chains originate from one sample sequenced in a study of blood T cell repertoires in COVID-19. Generated by immunoSEQ multiplex PCR, the TCRdb table keeps only in-frame clones and is missing some. Here the sample spans roughly 190,000 clones, 84% being singletons. Specimen: peripheral blood. These receptors all stem from a woman in her sixties or seventies with active or convalescent COVID-19.

The chain uses TRBV29-1 and TRBJ2-5, with D perhaps matching TRBD1 (5 bases). Germline CDR1 SQVTM, CDR2 ANQGSEA. The V and J ends lost 5 bases and 1 base respectively, with 17 bases between them. This CDR3 contains 15 residues. CDR3 coding DNA: TGCAGCGTTCTCATGCAGGGTACCAGCCAAGAGACCCAGTACTTC. Translated, it gives CSVLMQGTSQETQYF.

This clone was seen a single time. V and J are TRBV18 and TRBJ2-2, with 12 nucleotides matching TRBD2. CDR3 length equals 16 residues. The trim removed 6 bases at V and 4 bases at J, leaving 6 bases unmatched. From germline, CDR1 is KGHSH and CDR2 LQKENI. This CDR3 is CASSSGLAGPTGELFF. CDR3 DNA: TGTGCCAGCTCCTCGGGACTAGCGGGCCCCACCGGGGAGCTGTTTTTT. Variable domain in full (rest from reference TRBV18 and TRBJ2-2): NAGVMQNPRHLVRRRGQEARLRCSPMKGHSHVYWYRQLPEEGLKFMVYLQKENIIDESGMPKERFSAEFPKEGPSILRIQQVVRGDSAAYFCASSSGLAGPTGELFFGEGSRLTVL.

The chain combines TRBV11-2 with TRBJ2-1; TRBD2 matches at 13 bases. This CDR3 has 19 residues. The V and J ends lost 1 base and 0 bases, in that order; junction bases with no gene match: 6. Germline assignment: CDR1 SGHAT and CDR2 FQNNGV. The CDR3: CASSLAGTSGARSYNEQFF. As DNA, the CDR3 is TGTGCCAGCAGCTTAGCCGGGACTAGCGGGGCCCGCTCCTACAATGAGCAGTTCTTC.

The genes are TRBV5-1 and TRBJ2-2, with 7 bases aligning to TRBD1. J was trimmed by 2 bases and V by 4 bases; bases with no gene match: 14. CDR1 is SGHRS and CDR2 is YFSETQ in the germline V gene. There are 18 residues in the CDR3. As DNA, the CDR3 is TGCGCCAGCAGCCTGAGACAGGGAAGAGGGTTTAACACCGGGGAGCTGTTTTTT. Residues: CASSLRQGRGFNTGELFF.

A note on this clone: Additional DNA sequences in this sample encode the identical CDR3. The rearrangement joins TRBV19 to TRBJ2-1; TRBD2 aligns across 12 bases. Germline CDR1 and CDR2: LNHDA and SQIVND (reference sequence). This CDR3 region has 14 residues. The V gene end was trimmed by 6 bases and the J gene end by 7 bases; junction bases not matched to a gene: 4. CDR3 loop: CASRTSGSGNEQFF. The CDR3 coding sequence is TGTGCCAGTAGGACTAGCGGGAGTGGGAATGAGCAGTTCTTC.

This chain links TRBV27 with TRBJ2-2; a possible D gene is TRBD2 (7 bases). Trimming cost V 2 bases and J 1 base, with 14 bases left between them. This CDR3 has 17 residues. The V gene's germline CDR1 is MNHEY and CDR2 SMNVEV (reference sequence). CDR3 nucleotide sequence: TGTGCCAGCAGTTTACGGCCTAGGGGGGGGAACACCGGGGAGCTGTTTTTT. Translation gives CASSLRPRGGNTGELFF.

The chain has TRBV14 and TRBJ2-5; 7 bases map to TRBD2. The CDR3 runs to 12 residues. The germline CDR1 and CDR2 sequences are SGHDN and FVKESK. Trimming cost V 4 bases and J 5 bases; bases outside gene matches: 1. CDR3 sequence: CASSPGGETQYF. The CDR3 DNA reads as TGTGCCAGCAGCCCCGGGGGGGAGACCCAGTACTTC.

The CDR3 DNA reads as TGTGCCAGCGAGTATAGCGGGAGAGTCCCCGGGGAGCTGTTTTTT. Translating it yields CASEYSGRVPGELFF. V is TRBV25-1 and J is TRBJ2-2; TRBD2 matches at 9 bases. The CDR3 totals 15 residues. Germline V CDR1 and CDR2: MGHDK, SYGVNS. V shed 8 bases and J 6 bases; nucleotides not matched to a gene: 10.

The V gene is TRBV4-1, the J gene TRBJ2-7; the match to TRBD2 covers 13 bases. This CDR3 is built from 16 residues. The germline V gene has CDR1 MGHRA and CDR2 YSYEKL. V lost 3 bases, J lost 6 bases, and 8 bases stayed unmatched. In nucleotides, the CDR3 is TGCGCCAGCAGCCACCTCGGACTAGCGGGAGAGAGCGAGCAGTACTTC. Translated, it gives CASSHLGLAGESEQYF.